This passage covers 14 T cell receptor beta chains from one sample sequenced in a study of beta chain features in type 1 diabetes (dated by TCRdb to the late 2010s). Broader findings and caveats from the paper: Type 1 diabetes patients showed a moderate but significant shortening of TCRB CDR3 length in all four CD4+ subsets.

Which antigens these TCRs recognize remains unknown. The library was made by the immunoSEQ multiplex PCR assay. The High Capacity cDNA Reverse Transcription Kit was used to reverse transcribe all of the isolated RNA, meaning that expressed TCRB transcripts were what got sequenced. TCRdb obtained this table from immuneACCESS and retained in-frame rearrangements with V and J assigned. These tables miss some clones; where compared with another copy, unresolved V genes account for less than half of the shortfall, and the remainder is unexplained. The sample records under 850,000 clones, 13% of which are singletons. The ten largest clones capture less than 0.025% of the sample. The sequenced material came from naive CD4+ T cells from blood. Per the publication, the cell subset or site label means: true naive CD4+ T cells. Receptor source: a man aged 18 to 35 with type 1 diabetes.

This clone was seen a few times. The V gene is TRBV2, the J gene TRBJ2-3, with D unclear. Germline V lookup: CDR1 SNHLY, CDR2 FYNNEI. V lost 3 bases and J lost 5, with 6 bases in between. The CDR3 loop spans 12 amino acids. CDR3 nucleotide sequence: TGTGCCAGCAGTGAGGGGATAGATACGCAGTATTTT. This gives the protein CASSEGIDTQYF.

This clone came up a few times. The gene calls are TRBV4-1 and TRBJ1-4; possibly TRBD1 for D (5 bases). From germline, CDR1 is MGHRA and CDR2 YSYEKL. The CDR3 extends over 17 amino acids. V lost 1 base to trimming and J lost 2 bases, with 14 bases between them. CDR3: CASSQVQGTATNEKLFF. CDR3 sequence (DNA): TGCGCCAGCAGCCAAGTCCAAGGGACGGCTACTAATGAAAAACTGTTTTTT.

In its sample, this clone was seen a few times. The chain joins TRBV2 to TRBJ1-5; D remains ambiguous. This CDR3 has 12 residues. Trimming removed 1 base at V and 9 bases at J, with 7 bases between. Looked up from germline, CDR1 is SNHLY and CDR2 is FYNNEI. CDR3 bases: TGTGCCAGCAGTGAAGACAACAGGCCCCAGCATTTT. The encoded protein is CASSEDNRPQHF. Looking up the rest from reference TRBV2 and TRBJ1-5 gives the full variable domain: EPEVTQTPSHQVTQMGQEVILRCVPISNHLYFYWYRQILGQKVEFLVSFYNNEISEKSEIFDDQFSVERPDGSNFTLKIRSTKLEDSAMYFCASSEDNRPQHFGDGTRLSIL.

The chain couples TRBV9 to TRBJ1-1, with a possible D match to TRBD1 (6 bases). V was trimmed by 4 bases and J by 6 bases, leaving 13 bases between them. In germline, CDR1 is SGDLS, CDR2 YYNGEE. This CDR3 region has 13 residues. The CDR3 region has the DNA TGTGCCAGCAGCTCACGGACAGCCTCTGAAGCTTTCTTT. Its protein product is CASSSRTASEAFF.

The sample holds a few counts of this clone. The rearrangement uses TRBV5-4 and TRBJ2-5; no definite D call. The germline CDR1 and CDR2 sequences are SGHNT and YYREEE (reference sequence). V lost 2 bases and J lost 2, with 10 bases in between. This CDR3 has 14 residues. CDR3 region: CASSFTQAQETQYF. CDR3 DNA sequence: TGTGCCAGCAGCTTCACTCAGGCTCAAGAGACCCAGTACTTC.

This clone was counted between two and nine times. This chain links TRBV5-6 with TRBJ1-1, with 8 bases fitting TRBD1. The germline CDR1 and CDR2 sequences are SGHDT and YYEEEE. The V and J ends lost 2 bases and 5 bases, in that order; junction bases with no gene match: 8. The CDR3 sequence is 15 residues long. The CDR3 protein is CASSFRGQGGTEAFF. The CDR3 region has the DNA TGTGCCAGCAGCTTCAGAGGACAGGGTGGTACTGAAGCTTTCTTT.

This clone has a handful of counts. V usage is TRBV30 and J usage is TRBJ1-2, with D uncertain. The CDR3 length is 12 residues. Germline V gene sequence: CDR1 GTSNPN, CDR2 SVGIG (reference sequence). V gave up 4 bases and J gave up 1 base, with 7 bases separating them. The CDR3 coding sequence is TGTGCCTGGACCGACTATAACTATGGCTACACCTTC. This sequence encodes CAWTDYNYGYTF.

The DNA for the CDR3 is TGCGCCAGCAGCCAGAGGACAGGTTCCTACAATGAGCAGTTCTTC. Amino acid sequence: CASSQRTGSYNEQFF. The chain uses TRBV5-1 and TRBJ2-1; 7 nucleotides agree with TRBD1. Germline V gene sequence: CDR1 SGHRS, CDR2 YFSETQ. The CDR3 spans 15 residues. V lost 4 bases and J lost 1; bases outside the gene matches: 5.

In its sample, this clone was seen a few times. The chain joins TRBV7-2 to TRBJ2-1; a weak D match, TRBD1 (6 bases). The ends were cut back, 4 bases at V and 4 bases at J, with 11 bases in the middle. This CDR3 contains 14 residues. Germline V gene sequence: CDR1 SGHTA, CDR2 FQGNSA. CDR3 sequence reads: CASSSYRVYNEQFF. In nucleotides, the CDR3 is TGTGCCAGCAGCTCGTACAGGGTTTACAATGAGCAGTTCTTC.

The CDR3 nucleotides read TGTGCCAGCAGTGAAAAGGGTGGCAATCAGCCCCAGCATTTT. Its translation: CASSEKGGNQPQHF. J is TRBJ1-5 and V is TRBV25-1; D gene uncertain. Germline-derived CDR1 and CDR2 are MGHDK and SYGVNS. The CDR3 spans 14 residues. V shed 2 bases and J shed 2 bases, with 7 bases lying between them.

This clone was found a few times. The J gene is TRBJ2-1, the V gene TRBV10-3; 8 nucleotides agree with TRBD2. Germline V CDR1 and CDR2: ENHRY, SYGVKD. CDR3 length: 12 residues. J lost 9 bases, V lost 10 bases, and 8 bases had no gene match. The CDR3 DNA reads TGTGCCACCGAGACTAGCGACAGTGAGCAGTTCTTC. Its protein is CATETSDSEQFF.

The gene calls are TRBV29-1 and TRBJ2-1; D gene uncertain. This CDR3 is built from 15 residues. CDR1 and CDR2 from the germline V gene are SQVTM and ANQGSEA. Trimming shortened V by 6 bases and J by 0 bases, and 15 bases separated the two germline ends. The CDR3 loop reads CSVSGTPLSYNEQFF. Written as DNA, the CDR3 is TGCAGCGTCTCCGGAACTCCCCTCTCCTACAATGAGCAGTTCTTC.

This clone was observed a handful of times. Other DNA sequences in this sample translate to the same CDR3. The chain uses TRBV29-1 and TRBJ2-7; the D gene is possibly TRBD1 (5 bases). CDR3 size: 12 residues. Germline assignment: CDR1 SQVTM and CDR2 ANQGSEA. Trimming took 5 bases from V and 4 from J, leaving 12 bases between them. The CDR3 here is CSVSGPSYEQYF. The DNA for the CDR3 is TGCAGCGTTTCAGGGCCCTCTTACGAGCAGTACTTC.

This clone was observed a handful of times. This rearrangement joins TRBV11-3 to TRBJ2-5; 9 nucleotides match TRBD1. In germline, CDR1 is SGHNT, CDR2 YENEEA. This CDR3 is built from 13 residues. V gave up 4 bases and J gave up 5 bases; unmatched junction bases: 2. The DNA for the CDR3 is TGTGCCAGCAGCTCTACAGGGGGCGAGACCCAGTACTTC. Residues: CASSSTGGETQYF.